This record looks at one T cell receptor beta chain sequence and its context. Sequencing was performed with immunoSEQ multiplex PCR; in TCRdb, only in-frame clones are kept and a portion is missing. Here the sample spans a few hundred thousand clones, about 94% being singletons. Time point defined: blood from clinic visit 5 months post-surgery; TSC patient then seizure free. Sequencing was limited to surgery cases with top T cell transcript signatures in brain tissue. Patients received at least one anti-epileptic drug before surgery. This CDR3 has 14 residues. Germline assignment: CDR1 SGHNT and CDR2 YYREEE (reference sequence). Trimming stripped 0 bases from V and 6 bases from J, with 13 bases between. This specimen belongs to a study of brain T cells in children with intractable seizures.

This TCR came from a boy in the first two years of life with tuberous sclerosis and intractable seizures. The specimen comprised peripheral blood, sampled approximately 5 months after surgery. The J gene is TRBJ2-7, the V gene TRBV5-4, with D unclear. The CDR3 region has the DNA TGTGCCAGCAGCTTGGTTAGGTCTGACGGCGAGCAGTACTTC. It encodes CASSLVRSDGEQYF.